This T cell receptor (beta chain) was documented in a study of shared clonotypes between healthy human individuals. The study, taken as a whole, reports: Between several donors, naive CD4 clonotypes were shared at a level of around 5.2%.

Of note for this clone: The antigen remains unidentified.

Trimming pared 0 bases from V and 4 bases from J, leaving 12 bases between. Germline CDR1 is GTSNPN and CDR2 is SVGIG (reference sequence). The CDR3 contains 14 residues. Each replicate PCR on the sorted subsets used 200 to 250 ng DNA (around 30,000 T cell genomes). Measured with immunoSEQ multiplex PCR; TCRdb has only the in-frame clones, and not every one. Counted here are approximately 2.4 million clones, 90% to 96% occurring once; the ten biggest clones make up over 0.1%. Only Caucasian adults living in Nashville, Tennessee made up the donor group. This chain uses TRBV30 with TRBJ1-1; no firm D call. The source is a man aged 18 to 29 in good health. Sample: naive CD4+ T cells sorted from blood. This sample's subset: CD45RA+ positively selected. CDR3 DNA: TGTGCCTGGAGTGTACCGGATTGGTTCACTGAAGCTTTCTTT. It encodes CAWSVPDWFTEAFF. The whole variable domain, filled in from reference TRBV30 and TRBJ1-1, reads SQTIHQWPATLVQPVGSPLSLECTVEGTSNPNLYWYRQAAGRGLQLLFYSVGIGQISSEVPQNLSASRPQDRQFILSSKKLLLSDSGFYLCAWSVPDWFTEAFFGQGTRLTVV.